The rows below give T cell receptor beta chains drawn from one sample of a study of cytomegalovirus exposure and HLA in healthy donors. TCRdb's copy holds only in-frame clones and misses some; the assay was immunoSEQ multiplex PCR. Of 100,000 to 120,000 clones listed, under 80% were seen once; the top ten hold roughly 8.6%. The specimen was PBMCs. The receptors shown here come from a woman in her thirties or forties in good health and CMV-seropositive. Both conserved end residues are part of each CDR3. The order of the fields is V gene, D gene, CDR3 protein. A D gene is named only where the DNA matches it firmly.

V gene: TRBV18; D gene: TRBD2; CDR3 protein: CASSPRSGSWGTDTQYF
V gene: TRBV11-1; D gene: NA; CDR3 protein: CASRHDGYEQFF
V gene: TRBV15; D gene: NA; CDR3 protein: CATSRARVRSNTGELFF
V gene: TRBV4-2; D gene: TRBD2; CDR3 protein: CASSPQGSRGGLSYEQYF
V gene: TRBV6-1; D gene: NA; CDR3 protein: CASSEVRQASYEQYF
V gene: TRBV6-6; D gene: NA; CDR3 protein: CASSPDGSRANYGYTF
V gene: TRBV18; D gene: TRBD2; CDR3 protein: CASSSGLAGGPLSYEQYF
V gene: TRBV15; D gene: TRBD1; CDR3 protein: CATSRGTSSYGYTF
V gene: TRBV10-2; D gene: NA; CDR3 protein: CASSGVYGYGYTF
V gene: TRBV7-9; D gene: TRBD1; CDR3 protein: CASSDWTGLAEKLFF
V gene: TRBV29-1; D gene: TRBD2; CDR3 protein: CSVETGLADSYNEQFF
V gene: TRBV7-8; D gene: NA; CDR3 protein: CASSFEELNTEAFF
V gene: TRBV10-1; D gene: TRBD1; CDR3 protein: CASSANRQGYEQYF
V gene: TRBV27; D gene: TRBD1; CDR3 protein: CASSSGQGWYEQYF
V gene: TRBV5-1; D gene: NA; CDR3 protein: CASSLGGDAIGYTF